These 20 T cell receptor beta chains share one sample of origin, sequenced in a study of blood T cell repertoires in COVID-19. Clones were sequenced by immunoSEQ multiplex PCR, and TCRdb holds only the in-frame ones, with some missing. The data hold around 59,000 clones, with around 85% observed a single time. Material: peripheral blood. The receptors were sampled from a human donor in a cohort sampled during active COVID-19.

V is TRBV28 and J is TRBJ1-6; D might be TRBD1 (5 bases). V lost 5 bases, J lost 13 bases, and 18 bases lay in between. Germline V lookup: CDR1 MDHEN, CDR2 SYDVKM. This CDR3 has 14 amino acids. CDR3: CASSPRGVPWPLHF. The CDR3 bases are TGTGCCAGCAGTCCCCGGGGGGTCCCTTGGCCCCTCCACTTT.

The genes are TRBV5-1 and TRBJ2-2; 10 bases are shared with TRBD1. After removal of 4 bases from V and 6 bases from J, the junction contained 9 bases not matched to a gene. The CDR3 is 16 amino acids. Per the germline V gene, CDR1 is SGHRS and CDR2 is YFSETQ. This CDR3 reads CASSPPQGQGPGELFF. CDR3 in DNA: TGCGCCAGCAGCCCGCCCCAGGGACAGGGGCCCGGGGAGCTGTTTTTT. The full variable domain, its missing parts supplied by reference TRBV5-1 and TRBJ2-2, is KAGVTQTPRYLIKTRGQQVTLSCSPISGHRSVSWYQQTPGQGLQFLFEYFSETQRNKGNFPGRFSGRQFSNSRSEMNVSTLELGDSALYLCASSPPQGQGPGELFFGEGSRLTVL.

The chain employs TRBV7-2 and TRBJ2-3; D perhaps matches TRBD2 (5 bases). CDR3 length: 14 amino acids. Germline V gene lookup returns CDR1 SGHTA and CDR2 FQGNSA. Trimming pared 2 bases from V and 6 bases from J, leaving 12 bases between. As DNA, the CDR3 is TGTGCCAGCAGCTTACCTTCCGGGATGGATACGCAGTATTTT. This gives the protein CASSLPSGMDTQYF.

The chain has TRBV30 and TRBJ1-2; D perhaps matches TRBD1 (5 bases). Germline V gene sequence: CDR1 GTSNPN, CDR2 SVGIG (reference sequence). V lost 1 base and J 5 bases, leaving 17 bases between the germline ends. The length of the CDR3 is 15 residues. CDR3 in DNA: TGTGCCTGGAGTGCCCAGGGACTCCCTATTTATGGCTACACCTTC. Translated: CAWSAQGLPIYGYTF.

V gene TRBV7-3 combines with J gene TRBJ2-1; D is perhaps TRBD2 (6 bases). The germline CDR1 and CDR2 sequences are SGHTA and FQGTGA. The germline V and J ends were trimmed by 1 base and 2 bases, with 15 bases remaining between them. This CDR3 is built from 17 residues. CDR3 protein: CASSLMSPGLTYNEQFF. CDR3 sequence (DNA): TGTGCCAGCAGCTTAATGTCGCCGGGACTCACCTACAATGAGCAGTTCTTC.

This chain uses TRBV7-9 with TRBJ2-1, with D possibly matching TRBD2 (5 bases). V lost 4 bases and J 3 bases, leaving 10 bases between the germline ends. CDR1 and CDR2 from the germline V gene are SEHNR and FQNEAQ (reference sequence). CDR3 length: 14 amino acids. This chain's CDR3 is CASSSYAGYNEQFF. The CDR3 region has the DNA TGTGCCAGCAGCTCATACGCGGGCTACAATGAGCAGTTCTTC.

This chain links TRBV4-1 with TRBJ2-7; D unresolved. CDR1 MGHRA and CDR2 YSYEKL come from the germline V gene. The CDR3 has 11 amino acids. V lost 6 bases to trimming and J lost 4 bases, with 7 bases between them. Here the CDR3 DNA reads TGCGCCAGCAGTCAGAATTACGAGCAGTACTTC. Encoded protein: CASSQNYEQYF.

CDR3 loop: CASSLREKLFF. The CDR3 DNA sequence: TGTGCCAGCAGTCTTCGGGAAAAACTGTTTTTT. This chain joins TRBV6-2 or TRBV6-3 and TRBJ1-4; D not certain. The CDR3 has 11 residues. CDR1 MNHEY and CDR2 SVGEGT come from the germline V gene. Trimming removed 5 bases at V and 8 bases at J, with 6 bases between.

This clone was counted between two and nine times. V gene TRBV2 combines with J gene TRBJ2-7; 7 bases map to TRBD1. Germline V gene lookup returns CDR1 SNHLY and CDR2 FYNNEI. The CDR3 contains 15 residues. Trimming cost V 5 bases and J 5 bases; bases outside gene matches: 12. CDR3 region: CASSLTGETFDEQYF. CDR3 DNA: TGTGCCAGCAGTCTTACAGGGGAGACCTTCGACGAGCAGTACTTC.

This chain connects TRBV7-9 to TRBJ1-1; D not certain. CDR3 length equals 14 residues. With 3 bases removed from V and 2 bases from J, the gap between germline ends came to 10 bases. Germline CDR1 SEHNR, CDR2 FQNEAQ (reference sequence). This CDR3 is CASSFDTGNTEAFF. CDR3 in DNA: TGTGCCAGCAGCTTCGACACCGGTAACACTGAAGCTTTCTTT.

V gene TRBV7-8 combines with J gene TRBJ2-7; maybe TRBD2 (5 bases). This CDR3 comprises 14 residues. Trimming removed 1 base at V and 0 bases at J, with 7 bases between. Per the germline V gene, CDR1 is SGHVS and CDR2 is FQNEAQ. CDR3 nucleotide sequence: TGTGCCAGCAGCTTAGGAGGGCTCTCCTACGAGCAGTACTTC. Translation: CASSLGGLSYEQYF.

DNA of the CDR3: TGTGCCAGCAGCTGGACAGGGGAGGTAGATACGCAGTATTTT. Translated, it gives CASSWTGEVDTQYF. The chain has TRBV7-3 and TRBJ2-3; 9 bases line up with TRBD1. Germline CDR1 is SGHTA and CDR2 is FQGTGA. The CDR3 runs 14 residues. The junction had 4 bases not matched to a gene; V was cut back by 4 bases and J by 5 bases.

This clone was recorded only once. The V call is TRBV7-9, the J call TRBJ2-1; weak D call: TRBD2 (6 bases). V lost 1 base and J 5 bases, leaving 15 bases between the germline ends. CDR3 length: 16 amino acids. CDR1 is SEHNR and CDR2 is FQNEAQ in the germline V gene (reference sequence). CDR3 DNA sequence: TGTGCCAGCAGCTTAGAAGTCGGGAGATCTGACAATGAGCAGTTCTTC. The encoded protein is CASSLEVGRSDNEQFF.

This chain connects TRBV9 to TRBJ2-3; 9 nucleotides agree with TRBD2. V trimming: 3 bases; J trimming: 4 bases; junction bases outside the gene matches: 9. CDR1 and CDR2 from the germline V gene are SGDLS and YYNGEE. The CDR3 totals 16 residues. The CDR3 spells CASSAGAGGFADTQYF. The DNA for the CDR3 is TGTGCCAGCAGCGCTGGGGCGGGAGGGTTCGCAGATACGCAGTATTTT.

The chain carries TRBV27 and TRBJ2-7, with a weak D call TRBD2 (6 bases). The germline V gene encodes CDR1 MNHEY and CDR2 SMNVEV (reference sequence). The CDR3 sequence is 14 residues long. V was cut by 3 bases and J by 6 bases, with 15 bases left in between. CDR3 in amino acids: CASSLWRGAVEQYF. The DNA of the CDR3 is TGTGCCAGCAGTTTGTGGAGGGGAGCGGTCGAGCAGTACTTC.

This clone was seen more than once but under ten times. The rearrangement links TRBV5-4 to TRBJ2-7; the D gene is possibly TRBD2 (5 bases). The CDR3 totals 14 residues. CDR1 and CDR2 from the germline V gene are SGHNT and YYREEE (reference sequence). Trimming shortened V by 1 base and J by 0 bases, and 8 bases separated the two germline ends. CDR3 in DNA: TGTGCCAGCAGCTTGCCTAGCCGCTCCTACGAGCAGTACTTC. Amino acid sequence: CASSLPSRSYEQYF.

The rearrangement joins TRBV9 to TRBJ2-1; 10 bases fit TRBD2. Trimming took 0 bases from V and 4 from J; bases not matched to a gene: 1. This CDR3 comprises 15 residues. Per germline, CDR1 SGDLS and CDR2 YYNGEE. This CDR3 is CASSVDSGRYNEQFF. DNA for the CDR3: TGTGCCAGCAGCGTAGATAGCGGGAGGTACAATGAGCAGTTCTTC.

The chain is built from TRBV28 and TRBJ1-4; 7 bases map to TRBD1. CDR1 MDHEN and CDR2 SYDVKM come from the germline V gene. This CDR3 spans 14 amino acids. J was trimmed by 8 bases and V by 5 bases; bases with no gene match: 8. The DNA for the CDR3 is TGTGCCAGCAGTAGAACAGGGGTTGTCGAAAAACTGTTTTTT. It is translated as CASSRTGVVEKLFF.

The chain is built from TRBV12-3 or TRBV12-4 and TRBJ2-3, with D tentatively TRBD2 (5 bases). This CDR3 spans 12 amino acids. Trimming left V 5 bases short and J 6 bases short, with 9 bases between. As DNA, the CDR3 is TGTGCCAGCAGTCCGGGAATTGATACGCAGTATTTT. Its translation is CASSPGIDTQYF.

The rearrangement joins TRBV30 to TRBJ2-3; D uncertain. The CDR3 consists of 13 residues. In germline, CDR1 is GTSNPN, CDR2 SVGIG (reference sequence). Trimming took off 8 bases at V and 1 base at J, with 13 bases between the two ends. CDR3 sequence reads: CATYHFRTDTQYF. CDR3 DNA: TGTGCCACCTACCATTTCCGCACAGATACGCAGTATTTT.